The 10 T cell receptor beta chains in this list originate from one sample, sequenced in a study of blood T cell repertoires in COVID-19. Sequencing used immunoSEQ multiplex PCR; TCRdb keeps in-frame clones, though not all of them. Here the sample spans more than 250,000 clones, roughly 86% being singletons. Sequencing was carried out using PBMCs or T cells enriched from blood (not recorded which). These receptors were collected from a woman in her 30s who had recovered from COVID-19.

J is TRBJ1-3 and V is TRBV5-1, with 11 bases that match TRBD1. Trimming at V came to 4 bases and at J to 1 base, leaving 1 base not matched to a gene. CDR1 and CDR2 from the germline V gene are SGHRS and YFSETQ. The CDR3 loop spans 15 amino acids. The CDR3 loop reads CASSRDRGSGNTIYF. The CDR3, as DNA: TGCGCCAGCAGCCGGGACAGGGGGTCTGGAAACACCATATATTTT.

Points on this clone: A read error may account for a junction end that differs from germline. The rearrangement uses TRBV5-6 and TRBJ1-2; TRBD1 matches 10 bases. CDR3 length: 14 residues. Germline loops: CDR1 SGHDT, CDR2 YYEEEE. The CDR3 bases are TGTGCCAGCAGCGGCGACAGGGGGCAAAGAATCGATGGATTC. Amino acids: CASSGDRGQRIDGF.

The chain recombines TRBV18 with TRBJ2-5; 7 bases agree with TRBD1. Germline trimming cut 6 bases from V and 1 base from J; bases unmatched to any gene: 11. The CDR3 consists of 16 residues. Germline V gene lookup returns CDR1 KGHSH and CDR2 LQKENI. Here the CDR3 DNA reads TGTGCCAGCTCCGTCCGCGCCGGGACAGTCCAAGAGACCCAGTACTTC. Residues: CASSVRAGTVQETQYF.

The chain carries TRBV3-1 (or the pseudogene TRBV3-2) and TRBJ1-1, with D unresolved. This CDR3 comprises 13 residues. Germline V gene sequence: CDR1 LGHDT, CDR2 YNNKEL (reference sequence). Trimming removed 1 base at V and 5 bases at J, with 8 bases between. CDR3 protein: CASSQGRRTEAFF. CDR3 DNA: TGTGCCAGCAGCCAAGGGCGGCGGACTGAAGCTTTCTTT.

The chain couples TRBV7-9 to TRBJ1-5, with D perhaps matching TRBD1 (6 bases). V gave up 1 base and J gave up 4 bases, with 11 bases separating them. The CDR3 extends over 15 amino acids. The V gene's germline CDR1 is SEHNR and CDR2 FQNEAQ (reference sequence). CDR3 bases: TGTGCCAGCAGCTTAGAACAGGGCCCGAATCAGCCCCAGCATTTT. Amino acid sequence: CASSLEQGPNQPQHF.

The chain carries TRBV7-2 and TRBJ1-5, with 7 positions matching TRBD1. The J segment lost 5 bases and the V segment lost 5 bases, leaving 3 bases of the junction unmatched. CDR3 length: 13 residues. CDR1 and CDR2 from the germline V gene are SGHTA and FQGNSA. CDR3 nucleotide sequence: TGTGCCAGCAGCACAGACAGGGATCAGCCCCAGCATTTT. Its translation: CASSTDRDQPQHF.

This sequence joins TRBV28 and TRBJ1-5; D not resolved. Germline V gene lookup returns CDR1 MDHEN and CDR2 SYDVKM. The CDR3 sequence is 15 residues long. The V end lost 5 bases, the J end lost 7 bases, and 18 bases lay between the germline ends. CDR3 nucleotide sequence: TGTGCCAGCAGTCCCGGGAGCCGGGAACGGCAGCCCCAGCATTTT. It yields the protein CASSPGSRERQPQHF.

This chain joins TRBV12-3 or TRBV12-4 and TRBJ1-1; D not certain. CDR3 length: 11 residues. V was pared by 7 bases and J by 8 bases, with 11 bases between. The CDR3 DNA reads as TGTGCCAGCAAAAAAGCCGCGGAAGCTTTCTTT. Translating it yields CASKKAAEAFF.

This clone showed up just once. The chain combines TRBV7-9 with TRBJ2-7; D is possibly TRBD1 (6 bases). V was shortened by 5 bases and J by 5 bases, with 19 bases between the two germline ends. Germline CDR1 SEHNR, CDR2 FQNEAQ (reference sequence). This CDR3 has 15 amino acids. The CDR3 protein is CASSEHIQQGNEQYF. The CDR3 nucleotides are TGTGCCAGCAGCGAACATATACAACAGGGCAACGAGCAGTACTTC.

The rearrangement uses TRBV15 and TRBJ1-4; D gene uncertain. Trimming took 5 bases from V and 7 from J, leaving 11 bases between them. CDR3 length: 13 residues. Germline-derived CDR1 and CDR2 are LNHNV and YYDKDF (reference sequence). The CDR3 nucleotides read TGTGCCACCAGCTTAACACCGGGTGAAAAACTGTTTTTT. Amino acids: CATSLTPGEKLFF.